One sample yielded the 22 T cell receptor beta chains listed below, sequenced in a study of identical twins (dated by TCRdb to 2016 to 2018). The protocol used for the library was 5' RACE. The sample was run on an Illumina HiSeq 2000. TCRdb cleaned the public reads at Q25 with fastp, built clones with MiXCR and kept in-frame beta chains. Entries are consolidated by CDR3 protein sequence, retaining the most common genes and DNA. For this sample the table gives 600,000 to 700,000 distinct CDR3 sequences, of which over 20% were detected only once. 4% to 5.5% of the sample is taken by the ten largest. The data were also submitted as part of a second study, on T cells expressing NK-cell markers.

Input material: PBMCs. Receptors were obtained from a woman between 18 and 29 years old in good health.

The chain has TRBV4-3 and TRBJ2-3; TRBD2 agrees at 9 bases. Losses at the gene ends were 3 bases for V and 0 bases for J; bases not matched to a gene: 7. The CDR3 covers 17 residues. In germline, CDR1 is LGHNA, CDR2 YSLEER. The CDR3 DNA reads TGCGCCAGCAGCCAGGGCCCCACTAGCGGGAGCACAGATACGCAGTATTTT. Translating it yields CASSQGPTSGSTDTQYF.

This clonotype occurred a few times. The chain links TRBV12-3 or TRBV12-4 to TRBJ2-7; TRBD1 aligns across 7 bases. There are 16 residues in the CDR3. The J segment lost 3 bases and the V segment lost 1 base, leaving 9 bases of the junction unmatched. The CDR3, as DNA: TGTGCCAGCAGTTTAGGGGAGACAGGGATGAACTACGAGCAGTACTTC. The encoded protein is CASSLGETGMNYEQYF.

This chain uses TRBV20-1 with TRBJ2-6, with 14 nucleotides matching TRBD2. CDR3 length: 18 residues. Unmatched junction bases numbered 5, after V lost 2 bases and J lost 2 bases. Looked up from germline, CDR1 is DFQATT and CDR2 is SNEGSKA (reference sequence). The CDR3 protein is CSARSGLAGDPGANVLTF. CDR3 DNA: TGCAGTGCTAGATCGGGACTAGCGGGAGATCCTGGGGCCAACGTCCTGACTTTC.

V is TRBV9 and J is TRBJ2-1; possibly TRBD2 for D (5 bases). The CDR3 covers 15 residues. Trimming stripped 0 bases from V and 7 bases from J, with 14 bases between. CDR1 and CDR2 from the germline V gene are SGDLS and YYNGEE. CDR3 sequence: CASSVEWLASNEQFF. The CDR3 bases are TGTGCCAGCAGCGTAGAGTGGCTAGCATCAAATGAGCAGTTCTTC.

This rearrangement joins TRBV6-5 to TRBJ1-5; D gene ambiguous. This CDR3 spans 18 amino acids. The ends were cut back, 1 base at V and 0 bases at J, with 16 bases in the middle. The germline gives CDR1 MNHEY, CDR2 SVGAGI. CDR3 sequence (DNA): TGTGCCAGCAGTTACTTCGCCAGAGAAGGATATAGCAATCAGCCCCAGCATTTT. Its translation is CASSYFAREGYSNQPQHF.

The rearrangement uses TRBV24-1 and TRBJ2-3; D perhaps matches TRBD1 (6 bases). CDR1 is KGHDR and CDR2 is SFDVKD in the germline V gene. This CDR3 is 15 amino acids long. V was shortened by 4 bases and J by 4 bases, with 14 bases between the two germline ends. In DNA, the CDR3 is TGTGCCACCAGTGACACGGACAGAGGGTCAGATACGCAGTATTTT. Translating gives CATSDTDRGSDTQYF.

This clonotype was counted between two and nine times. The chain joins TRBV5-1 to TRBJ2-5; perhaps D is TRBD1 or TRBD2 (5 bases each). The CDR3 has 14 amino acids. Trimming cost V 1 base and J 3 bases, with 10 bases left between them. Germline loops: CDR1 SGHRS, CDR2 YFSETQ. The CDR3 is CASSLTGTEETQYF. The CDR3 bases are TGCGCCAGCAGCTTGACCGGGACGGAAGAGACCCAGTACTTC.

This clonotype came up a few times. The chain couples TRBV20-1 to TRBJ2-1; 8 nucleotides line up with TRBD2. CDR1 and CDR2 from the germline V gene are DFQATT and SNEGSKA (reference sequence). The junction had 10 bases not matched to a gene; V was cut back by 0 bases and J by 9 bases. The CDR3 length is 15 residues. The CDR3 DNA sequence: TGCAGTGCTAGAGATCAAGGTAGCGGGGTTGGTGAGCAGTTCTTC. The encoded protein is CSARDQGSGVGEQFF.

This clonotype has a handful of counts. The V and J genes are TRBV7-2 and TRBJ2-3; D is possibly TRBD2 (5 bases). Trimming cost V 5 bases and J 10 bases, with 16 bases left between them. From germline, CDR1 is SGHTA and CDR2 FQGNSA. This CDR3 is 13 amino acids long. CDR3 sequence (DNA): TGTGCCAGCAGCCCCCGAGGGAGCTCGGCGCAGTATTTT. Translating it yields CASSPRGSSAQYF. The full variable domain, rest sourced from reference TRBV7-2 and TRBJ2-3, is GAGVSQSPSNKVTEKGKDVELRCDPISGHTALYWYRQSLGQGLEFLIYFQGNSAPDKSGLPSDRFSAERTGGSVSTLTIQRTQQEDSAVYLCASSPRGSSAQYFGPGTRLTVL.

This clonotype showed up just a few times. The chain combines TRBV20-1 with TRBJ2-1, with 15 nucleotides matching TRBD2. Germline V gene lookup returns CDR1 DFQATT and CDR2 SNEGSKA (reference sequence). CDR3 length: 16 residues. V was clipped by 6 bases and J by 3 bases; unmatched bases: 6. The CDR3 DNA follows: TGCAGTGCCGCCGGGACTAGCGGGAGGCTCTACAATGAGCAGTTCTTC. Protein: CSAAGTSGRLYNEQFF.

This clonotype was observed a few times. V and J are TRBV5-1 and TRBJ2-2; D gene unclear. Trimming took off 4 bases at V and 5 bases at J, with 12 bases between the two ends. The CDR3 extends over 14 amino acids. CDR1 is SGHRS and CDR2 is YFSETQ in the germline V gene. CDR3 sequence (DNA): TGCGCCAGCAGCCCGGACCTGGAAACCGGGGAGCTGTTTTTT. Its translation: CASSPDLETGELFF.

This clonotype turned up a few times. The junction departs from germline at one end; a sequencing error may be responsible. V usage is TRBV12-3 or TRBV12-4 and J usage is TRBJ2-7; D ambiguous. The CDR3 is made up of 12 amino acids. The CDR3 reads CASSSTGLIPQF. The CDR3, as DNA: TGTGCCAGCAGTTCCACCGGCCTCATACCACAATTC.

This clonotype showed up just a few times. The V and J genes are TRBV6-1 and TRBJ2-5; D is uncertain. Germline lookup yields CDR1 MNHNS and CDR2 SASEGT. V lost 4 bases to trimming and J lost 2 bases, with 14 bases between them. The CDR3 totals 15 residues. DNA for the CDR3: TGTGCCAGCAGTGTCTACTTTGGGATACAAGAGACCCAGTACTTC. Translation gives CASSVYFGIQETQYF.

This chain links TRBV4-1 with TRBJ2-7, with 8 positions matching TRBD2. Germline V lookup: CDR1 MGHRA, CDR2 YSYEKL. V lost 4 bases and J lost 0; bases outside the gene matches: 5. CDR3 length: 15 residues. Here the CDR3 reads CASSLLAESSYEQYF. The CDR3 DNA reads as TGCGCCAGCAGCCTACTAGCGGAGAGCTCCTACGAGCAGTACTTC.

The sample holds a few counts of this clonotype. A junction end diverges from the germline sequence, so it may reflect a read error. J is TRBJ2-5 and V is TRBV7-2; TRBD2 matches at 10 bases. This CDR3 is 16 amino acids long. Germline lookup yields CDR1 SGHTA and CDR2 FQGNSA. The CDR3 DNA reads TGTGCCAGCAGCTCGATCTTCACTAGCGGGGCCAAGACCCCGTACTTC. Its translation: CASSSIFTSGAKTPYF.

The chain is built from TRBV7-9 and TRBJ2-5, with D unresolved. Per the germline V gene, CDR1 is SEHNR and CDR2 is FQNEAQ (reference sequence). CDR3 length: 11 residues. V was pared by 6 bases and J by 4 bases, with 6 bases between. The CDR3 spells CASRLRETQYF. The CDR3 region has the DNA TGTGCCAGCAGGTTAAGAGAGACCCAGTACTTC.

This clonotype showed up just a few times. The CDR3, as DNA: TGCAGCGTTGTGCGGGGATACCAAGAGACCCAGTACTTC. This gives the protein CSVVRGYQETQYF. The rearrangement links TRBV29-1 to TRBJ2-5, with D perhaps matching TRBD2 (6 bases). V was pared by 4 bases and J by 0 bases, with 9 bases between. CDR3 size: 13 residues. CDR1 is SQVTM, CDR2 ANQGSEA, per germline.

CDR3 protein: CSAQIVRGYEQYF. CDR3 coding DNA: TGCAGTGCGCAGATAGTGAGGGGTTACGAGCAGTACTTC. The V and J genes are TRBV20-1 and TRBJ2-7; D is perhaps TRBD1 or TRBD2 (5 bases each). Germline CDR1 and CDR2: DFQATT and SNEGSKA (reference sequence). The CDR3 extends over 13 amino acids. V was clipped by 6 bases and J by 4 bases, with 16 bases between them.

This clonotype appeared a few times. The CDR3 reads CASSLAGATPGTEAFF. The CDR3 DNA sequence: TGTGCCAGCAGTTTAGCAGGGGCGACACCGGGGACTGAAGCTTTCTTT. The chain joins TRBV12-3 or TRBV12-4 to TRBJ1-1; possibly TRBD1 for D (5 bases). Trimming left V 0 bases short and J 5 bases short, with 16 bases between. The CDR3 totals 16 residues.

This clonotype was detected a few times. Its ends do not fully match the called genes, so a read error is possible. The chain has TRBV6-5 and TRBJ2-1, with a possible D match to TRBD2 (6 bases). This CDR3 spans 15 amino acids. The germline V gene has CDR1 MNHEY and CDR2 SVGAGI. The CDR3 nucleotides are TGTGCCAGCAGTTACCGAGAAACTAGCTACGATGAGCAGTTCTTC. This codes for CASSYRETSYDEQFF.

This clonotype was counted only a few times. The rearrangement joins TRBV5-1 to TRBJ2-7; no definite D call. There are 14 residues in the CDR3. Deletions cut 5 bases from V and 6 bases from J, with 18 bases between. Germline values: CDR1 SGHRS, CDR2 YFSETQ. The CDR3 DNA follows: TGCGCCAGCAGTCTTGGTTCCCCACGAGGCGAGCAGTACTTC. Translating it yields CASSLGSPRGEQYF.

V usage is TRBV4-3 and J usage is TRBJ2-3, with 8 bases fitting TRBD2. Germline loops: CDR1 LGHNA, CDR2 YSLEER. The CDR3 loop spans 17 amino acids. V shed 1 base and J 1 base; nucleotides not matched to a gene: 7. CDR3 sequence (DNA): TGCGCCAGCAGCCAAGGGTCTGGAGCGGGGGGCACAGATACGCAGTATTTT. Translating it yields CASSQGSGAGGTDTQYF.